The T cell receptor (beta chain) under discussion was sequenced for a study of CD8 T cells in ankylosing spondylitis. From the 5' RACE reads, TCRdb called clonotypes with MiXCR, one entry per CDR3 protein. The table shows about 540,000 distinct CDR3 sequences, with roughly 13% occurring only once. Of note for this clonotype: Its antigen is as yet unknown.

Whole-study results and caveats: Characteristic of ankylosing spondylitis blood, it appeared, was a TCR beta motif comprising eight highly homologous variants.

The origin of this receptor is a male donor with ankylosing spondylitis. Material: blood, either unsorted or a sorted T cell fraction (not recorded which).

CDR3 DNA sequence: TGTGCCAGCAGCCAATTCGGGGCGGCCGGGGAGCTGTTTTTT. Translated: CASSQFGAAGELFF. The chain recombines TRBV3-1 with TRBJ2-2; TRBD1 or TRBD2 may be the D gene (5 bases each). The length of the CDR3 is 14 residues. Trimming pared 2 bases from V and 6 bases from J, leaving 10 bases between. Germline V gives CDR1 LGHDT, CDR2 YNNKEL (reference sequence).